The rows below give T cell receptor beta chains drawn from one sample of a study of blood T cell repertoires in COVID-19. Assay: immunoSEQ multiplex PCR; the TCRdb copy retains only in-frame clones and omits some. The sample lists 240,000 or so clones, 86% occurring once. Sequencing was done on a sample of peripheral blood. The receptor source for this set is a woman in her twenties or thirties who had recovered from COVID-19. The CDR3 runs from the conserved cysteine through the conserved F or W. Some rows have no size entry. The others give once, few or many, or a class for an expanded clone.

V gene: TRBV3-1/TRBV3-2; clone size: -; CDR3 length: 15; J gene: TRBJ1-4; CDR3 protein: CASSQRAQGGEKLFF
V gene: TRBV4-1; clone size: -; CDR3 length: 16; J gene: TRBJ1-4; CDR3 protein: CASSLGHSGANEKLFF
V gene: TRBV6-5; clone size: -; CDR3 length: 14; J gene: TRBJ1-6; CDR3 protein: CASRSQGENSPLHF
V gene: TRBV5-1; clone size: -; CDR3 length: 15; J gene: TRBJ2-2; CDR3 protein: CASSSGQGNTGELFF
V gene: TRBV3-1/TRBV3-2; clone size: -; CDR3 length: 17; J gene: TRBJ2-7; CDR3 protein: CASSPAYAGGPPYEQYF
V gene: TRBV7-2; clone size: -; CDR3 length: 16; J gene: TRBJ2-3; CDR3 protein: CASSLRAGGLTDTQYF
V gene: TRBV4-2; clone size: -; CDR3 length: 16; J gene: TRBJ2-1; CDR3 protein: CASSQDLRGTYNEQFF
V gene: TRBV7-8; clone size: -; CDR3 length: 16; J gene: TRBJ2-7; CDR3 protein: CASSRAGTGGPYEQYF
V gene: TRBV19; clone size: once; CDR3 length: 14; J gene: TRBJ1-1; CDR3 protein: CASSKWAGGTEAFF
V gene: TRBV20-1; clone size: -; CDR3 length: 13; J gene: TRBJ1-2; CDR3 protein: CSASPFSNYGYTF